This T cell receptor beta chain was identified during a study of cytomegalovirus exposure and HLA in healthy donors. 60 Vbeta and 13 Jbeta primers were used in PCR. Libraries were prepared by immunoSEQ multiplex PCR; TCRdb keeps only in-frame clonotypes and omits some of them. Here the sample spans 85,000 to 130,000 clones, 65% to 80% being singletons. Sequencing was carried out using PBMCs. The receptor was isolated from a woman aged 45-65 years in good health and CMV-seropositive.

The CDR3 bases are TGTGCCAGCTCACTCGGGACAGGGGTTAGCTATGGCTACACCTTC. Amino acids: CASSLGTGVSYGYTF. This chain joins TRBV18 and TRBJ1-2; TRBD1 matches 10 bases. With 4 bases clipped from V and 4 bases from J, the junction kept 6 bases outside the gene matches. CDR3 length: 15 amino acids. The germline V gene encodes CDR1 KGHSH and CDR2 LQKENI. The full variable domain, rest sourced from reference TRBV18 and TRBJ1-2, is NAGVMQNPRHLVRRRGQEARLRCSPMKGHSHVYWYRQLPEEGLKFMVYLQKENIIDESGMPKERFSAEFPKEGPSILRIQQVVRGDSAAYFCASSLGTGVSYGYTFGSGTRLTVV.